The sequence of this TCR beta chain was determined in a study of CD4 T cells in relation to SARS-CoV-2 and coronaviruses. The overall study: ViraFEST: approximately eleven-day antigen culture of PBMCs, then TCR beta CDR3 sequencing.

With regard to this clone: Antigen specificity is unknown.

TCRdb's table, derived via immunoSEQ multiplex PCR, lists solely in-frame clones and lacks some. The sample lists 20,000 or so clones, around 80% occurring once. Germline V CDR1 and CDR2: SGHNT, YENEEA. The CDR3 has 15 amino acids. With V trimmed by 6 bases and J by 6 bases, 11 bases remained unmatched. CD4+ T cells from unexposed donors were obtained before the COVID-19 pandemic (2011-2018). Isolation of CD4+ T cells took place after less than twelve days in culture. Cells permitting, SARS-CoV-2 S/N and four cold-coronavirus spikes were tested on unexposed-donor CD4+ T cells. Sequencing used CD4+ T cells from PBMCs, cultured in vitro. The TCR comes from a human donor in good health. The rearrangement joins TRBV11-3 to TRBJ2-1; 7 nucleotides agree with TRBD2. This CDR3 reads CASSLREARGNEQFF. The CDR3 region has the DNA TGTGCCAGCAGTCTCCGGGAGGCCCGCGGCAATGAGCAGTTCTTC.